These T cell receptor beta chains were read from a single sample in a study of PD-1 blockade in classical Hodgkin lymphoma. The protocol was immunoSEQ multiplex PCR, while the TCRdb copy is restricted to in-frame clones and leaves out a portion. The sample lists just over 60,000 clones; roughly 88% were seen once. Material: peripheral blood mononuclear cells (PBMCs), obtained at baseline. The receptors were gathered from a human donor with classical Hodgkin lymphoma. Each CDR3 is given with its conserved first and last residue. Fields, in order: V gene, J gene, D gene, clone size, CDR3 protein, CDR3 DNA. A D gene is named only where the DNA matches it firmly. Size values are once, few and many counts, or a class for expanded clones, and some rows have none.

v_call: TRBV28; j_call: TRBJ2-3; d_call: TRBD2; clone_size: once; cdr3_aa: CASSPGYGGGADTQYF; cdr3_nt: TGTGCCAGCAGTCCGGGCTACGGCGGGGGGGCAGATACGCAGTATTTT
v_call: TRBV7-9; j_call: TRBJ2-2; d_call: -; clone_size: -; cdr3_aa: CANAGPLNTGELFF; cdr3_nt: TGTGCCAACGCAGGGCCGTTGAACACCGGGGAGCTGTTTTTT
v_call: TRBV7-9; j_call: TRBJ1-4; d_call: -; clone_size: -; cdr3_aa: CASSLGVGQGNEKLFF; cdr3_nt: TGTGCCAGCAGCTTAGGCGTGGGGCAGGGTAATGAAAAACTGTTTTTT
v_call: TRBV7-2; j_call: TRBJ2-1; d_call: -; clone_size: -; cdr3_aa: CASSSEGANEQFF; cdr3_nt: TGTGCCAGCAGCTCGGAGGGGGCGAATGAGCAGTTCTTC
v_call: TRBV28; j_call: TRBJ1-6; d_call: TRBD1; clone_size: -; cdr3_aa: CATNLWTGGKSPLHF; cdr3_nt: TGTGCCACCAACTTATGGACAGGGGGCAAGTCACCCCTCCACTTT
v_call: TRBV6-6; j_call: TRBJ2-5; d_call: -; clone_size: -; cdr3_aa: CASSYLGVPRGETQYF; cdr3_nt: TGTGCCAGCAGTTACCTGGGAGTACCACGGGGAGAGACCCAGTACTTC
v_call: TRBV5-1; j_call: TRBJ2-7; d_call: -; clone_size: -; cdr3_aa: CASSSGRGAEQYF; cdr3_nt: TGCGCCAGCAGCTCAGGCAGGGGGGCCGAGCAGTACTTC
v_call: TRBV5-6; j_call: TRBJ2-7; d_call: -; clone_size: once; cdr3_aa: CASSSRAYEQYF; cdr3_nt: TGTGCCAGCAGCTCCAGGGCCTACGAGCAGTACTTC
v_call: TRBV2; j_call: TRBJ2-3; d_call: -; clone_size: -; cdr3_aa: CASTRDATNTDTQYF; cdr3_nt: TGTGCCAGCACGCGGGACGCAACAAACACAGATACGCAGTATTTT
v_call: TRBV4-2; j_call: TRBJ1-3; d_call: -; clone_size: -; cdr3_aa: CASSQGPILGNTIYF; cdr3_nt: TGTGCCAGCAGCCAAGGACCGATCCTCGGAAACACCATATATTTT
v_call: TRBV6-5; j_call: TRBJ2-5; d_call: TRBD1; clone_size: -; cdr3_aa: CASSRDRWGETQYF; cdr3_nt: TGTGCCAGCAGTCGGGACAGGTGGGGGGAGACCCAGTACTTC
v_call: TRBV12-2; j_call: TRBJ2-1; d_call: -; clone_size: -; cdr3_aa: CASRLYGDPYNEQFF; cdr3_nt: TGTGCAAGTCGCTTATACGGGGACCCCTACAATGAGCAGTTCTTC
v_call: TRBV4-3; j_call: TRBJ2-5; d_call: -; clone_size: -; cdr3_aa: CASSPWVGGEETQYF; cdr3_nt: TGCGCCAGCAGCCCCTGGGTGGGGGGCGAAGAGACCCAGTACTTC
v_call: TRBV4-2; j_call: TRBJ2-7; d_call: -; clone_size: -; cdr3_aa: CASSQDRAPRYYEQYF; cdr3_nt: TGTGCCAGCAGCCAAGATAGAGCCCCCCGTTACTACGAGCAGTACTTC
v_call: TRBV19; j_call: TRBJ2-3; d_call: TRBD1; clone_size: -; cdr3_aa: CASRDRGFNQGDTQYF; cdr3_nt: TGTGCCAGCCGGGACAGGGGCTTCAATCAAGGAGATACGCAGTATTTT
v_call: TRBV19; j_call: TRBJ2-1; d_call: -; clone_size: -; cdr3_aa: CASSIDRGLDEQFF; cdr3_nt: TGTGCCAGTAGTATAGATCGGGGGTTGGATGAGCAGTTCTTC
v_call: TRBV5-8; j_call: TRBJ2-3; d_call: TRBD2; clone_size: -; cdr3_aa: CASSPGTSEGDTQYF; cdr3_nt: TGTGCCAGCAGCCCTGGGACTAGCGAGGGAGATACGCAGTATTTT
v_call: TRBV6-6; j_call: TRBJ2-7; d_call: -; clone_size: -; cdr3_aa: CASSYSTNRIYEQYF; cdr3_nt: TGTGCCAGCAGTTACTCGACGAACAGAATCTACGAGCAGTACTTC
v_call: TRBV19; j_call: TRBJ2-7; d_call: -; clone_size: -; cdr3_aa: CASSIGSGRVGEQYF; cdr3_nt: TGTGCCAGTAGTATAGGTAGCGGCAGGGTAGGCGAGCAGTACTTC
v_call: TRBV7-8; j_call: TRBJ2-7; d_call: -; clone_size: once; cdr3_aa: CASSFRTRIHEQYF; cdr3_nt: TGTGCCAGCAGCTTTCGTACTAGGATCCACGAGCAGTACTTC
v_call: TRBV29-1; j_call: TRBJ2-3; d_call: -; clone_size: -; cdr3_aa: CSVEVGGTDTQYF; cdr3_nt: TGCAGCGTTGAAGTTGGAGGCACAGATACGCAGTATTTT
v_call: TRBV27; j_call: TRBJ1-1; d_call: -; clone_size: -; cdr3_aa: CASSLSGLLNTEAFF; cdr3_nt: TGTGCCAGCAGTTTATCGGGACTTTTGAACACTGAAGCTTTCTTT
v_call: TRBV7-3; j_call: TRBJ2-3; d_call: TRBD2; clone_size: many; cdr3_aa: CASSVTSGPSDTQYF; cdr3_nt: TGTGCCAGCAGCGTCACTAGCGGGCCTTCGGATACGCAGTATTTT
v_call: TRBV9; j_call: TRBJ1-3; d_call: -; clone_size: -; cdr3_aa: CASSVDRGEGNTIYF; cdr3_nt: TGTGCCAGCAGCGTCGACAGAGGCGAAGGAAACACCATATATTTT
v_call: TRBV6-6; j_call: TRBJ1-4; d_call: -; clone_size: -; cdr3_aa: CASSPGLTNEKLFF; cdr3_nt: TGTGCCAGCAGTCCCGGACTGACTAATGAAAAACTGTTTTTT
v_call: TRBV6-6; j_call: TRBJ2-7; d_call: TRBD2; clone_size: once; cdr3_aa: CASSPASGGSYEQYF; cdr3_nt: TGTGCCAGCAGTCCAGCTAGCGGGGGCTCCTACGAGCAGTACTTC
v_call: TRBV6-1; j_call: TRBJ1-5; d_call: -; clone_size: few; cdr3_aa: CASSEGVGEQGQPQHF; cdr3_nt: TGTGCCAGCAGTGAAGGGGTAGGGGAGCAGGGTCAGCCCCAGCATTTT
v_call: TRBV7-2; j_call: TRBJ1-1; d_call: -; clone_size: -; cdr3_aa: CASSLGMSVEAFF; cdr3_nt: TGTGCCAGCAGCTTAGGAATGTCAGTTGAAGCTTTCTTT
v_call: TRBV19; j_call: TRBJ1-1; d_call: TRBD1; clone_size: -; cdr3_aa: CASSLGQLNTEAFF; cdr3_nt: TGTGCCAGTAGTTTGGGACAGCTAAACACTGAAGCTTTCTTT
v_call: TRBV11-2; j_call: TRBJ2-1; d_call: TRBD1; clone_size: -; cdr3_aa: CASSFQPGQPNNEQFF; cdr3_nt: TGTGCCAGCAGCTTCCAACCGGGACAGCCTAACAATGAGCAGTTCTTC
v_call: TRBV30; j_call: TRBJ1-6; d_call: -; clone_size: -; cdr3_aa: CAWEDRSPLHF; cdr3_nt: TGTGCCTGGGAGGACCGCTCACCCCTCCACTTT
v_call: TRBV19; j_call: TRBJ2-1; d_call: -; clone_size: -; cdr3_aa: CASSRGALHLSSYNEQFF; cdr3_nt: TGTGCCAGTAGTAGGGGGGCACTGCACCTCTCCTCCTACAATGAGCAGTTCTTC
v_call: TRBV6-6; j_call: TRBJ1-2; d_call: -; clone_size: -; cdr3_aa: CASLPFRGYGYTF; cdr3_nt: TGTGCCAGCCTTCCCTTCAGGGGCTATGGCTACACCTTC
v_call: TRBV30; j_call: TRBJ2-7; d_call: TRBD1; clone_size: few; cdr3_aa: CAWGLDEGAVEQYF; cdr3_nt: TGTGCCTGGGGCCTGGATGAGGGGGCAGTCGAGCAGTACTTC
v_call: TRBV7-6; j_call: TRBJ2-2; d_call: -; clone_size: -; cdr3_aa: CASSLVRATNTGELFF; cdr3_nt: TGTGCCAGCAGCTTAGTACGGGCAACGAACACCGGGGAGCTGTTTTTT
v_call: TRBV6-6; j_call: TRBJ2-7; d_call: -; clone_size: -; cdr3_aa: CASRWGQGFSYEQYF; cdr3_nt: TGTGCCAGCAGATGGGGGCAGGGCTTCTCCTACGAGCAGTACTTC
v_call: TRBV2; j_call: TRBJ2-5; d_call: TRBD2; clone_size: -; cdr3_aa: CASSDLAGGPWETQYF; cdr3_nt: TGTGCCAGCAGTGACCTAGCGGGGGGGCCATGGGAGACCCAGTACTTC
v_call: TRBV28; j_call: TRBJ2-7; d_call: TRBD2; clone_size: -; cdr3_aa: CASSLGREGYEQYF; cdr3_nt: TGTGCCAGCAGTTTAGGACGGGAGGGGTACGAGCAGTACTTC
v_call: TRBV7-6; j_call: TRBJ1-3; d_call: -; clone_size: -; cdr3_aa: CASANRQNFFSGNTIYF; cdr3_nt: TGTGCCAGCGCCAACAGGCAAAATTTTTTCTCTGGAAACACCATATATTTT
v_call: TRBV7-2; j_call: TRBJ1-6; d_call: TRBD1; clone_size: -; cdr3_aa: CASSLVEGADNSPLHF; cdr3_nt: TGTGCCAGCAGCTTGGTTGAGGGGGCAGATAATTCACCCCTCCACTTT
v_call: TRBV5-1; j_call: TRBJ1-2; d_call: -; clone_size: -; cdr3_aa: CASSLAAGKPFGYTF; cdr3_nt: TGCGCCAGCAGCTTGGCGGCGGGGAAACCGTTCGGCTACACCTTC
v_call: TRBV14; j_call: TRBJ1-3; d_call: -; clone_size: -; cdr3_aa: CASSPMDRLSGNTIYF; cdr3_nt: TGTGCCAGCAGCCCCATGGACCGGCTCTCTGGAAACACCATATATTTT
v_call: TRBV10-2; j_call: TRBJ1-6; d_call: -; clone_size: -; cdr3_aa: CASSRQRPTLHF; cdr3_nt: TGCGCCAGCAGTAGACAGCGCCCAACCCTCCACTTT
v_call: TRBV19; j_call: TRBJ2-7; d_call: TRBD1; clone_size: -; cdr3_aa: CASSIEGTAYEQYF; cdr3_nt: TGTGCCAGTAGTATAGAGGGGACAGCCTACGAGCAGTACTTC
v_call: TRBV7-9; j_call: TRBJ1-4; d_call: TRBD1; clone_size: -; cdr3_aa: CASSSQGKHEKLFF; cdr3_nt: TGTGCCAGCAGCTCACAGGGGAAACATGAAAAACTGTTTTTT
v_call: TRBV6-7; j_call: TRBJ2-2; d_call: -; clone_size: -; cdr3_aa: CASRMDRGAVF; cdr3_nt: TGTGCCAGCAGGATGGACCGGGGAGCTGTTTTT
v_call: TRBV27; j_call: TRBJ1-2; d_call: TRBD1; clone_size: -; cdr3_aa: CASSLGGTGERYGYTF; cdr3_nt: TGTGCCAGCAGTTTAGGAGGGACAGGAGAACGCTATGGCTACACCTTC
v_call: TRBV4-3; j_call: TRBJ1-5; d_call: -; clone_size: -; cdr3_aa: CASSQGGTGRNQPQHF; cdr3_nt: TGCGCCAGCAGCCAAGGCGGGACTGGGCGCAATCAGCCCCAGCATTTT